This T cell receptor beta chain was profiled in a study of blood T cell repertoires in COVID-19. Study-level background: PBMCs, B-cell-depleted T cells, or T cells were the source of the cDNA or gDNA that made up the material.

This CDR3 spans 12 amino acids. Trimming shortened V by 8 bases and J by 12 bases, and 14 bases separated the two germline ends. Germline values: CDR1 LGHDT, CDR2 YNNKEL (reference sequence). Using immunoSEQ multiplex PCR, the repertoire was profiled, and TCRdb retains in-frame clones only, with some absent. The table includes a few hundred thousand clones, 80% to 85% detected once. This TCR was sampled from a man aged 50-60 years who had recovered from COVID-19. V usage is TRBV3-1 (or the pseudogene TRBV3-2) and J usage is TRBJ1-6; D not resolved. The sequenced material came from PBMCs or T cells enriched from blood (not recorded which). The CDR3 loop reads CASGPLPGPLHF. The CDR3 nucleotides are TGTGCCAGCGGTCCACTACCGGGACCCCTCCACTTT.